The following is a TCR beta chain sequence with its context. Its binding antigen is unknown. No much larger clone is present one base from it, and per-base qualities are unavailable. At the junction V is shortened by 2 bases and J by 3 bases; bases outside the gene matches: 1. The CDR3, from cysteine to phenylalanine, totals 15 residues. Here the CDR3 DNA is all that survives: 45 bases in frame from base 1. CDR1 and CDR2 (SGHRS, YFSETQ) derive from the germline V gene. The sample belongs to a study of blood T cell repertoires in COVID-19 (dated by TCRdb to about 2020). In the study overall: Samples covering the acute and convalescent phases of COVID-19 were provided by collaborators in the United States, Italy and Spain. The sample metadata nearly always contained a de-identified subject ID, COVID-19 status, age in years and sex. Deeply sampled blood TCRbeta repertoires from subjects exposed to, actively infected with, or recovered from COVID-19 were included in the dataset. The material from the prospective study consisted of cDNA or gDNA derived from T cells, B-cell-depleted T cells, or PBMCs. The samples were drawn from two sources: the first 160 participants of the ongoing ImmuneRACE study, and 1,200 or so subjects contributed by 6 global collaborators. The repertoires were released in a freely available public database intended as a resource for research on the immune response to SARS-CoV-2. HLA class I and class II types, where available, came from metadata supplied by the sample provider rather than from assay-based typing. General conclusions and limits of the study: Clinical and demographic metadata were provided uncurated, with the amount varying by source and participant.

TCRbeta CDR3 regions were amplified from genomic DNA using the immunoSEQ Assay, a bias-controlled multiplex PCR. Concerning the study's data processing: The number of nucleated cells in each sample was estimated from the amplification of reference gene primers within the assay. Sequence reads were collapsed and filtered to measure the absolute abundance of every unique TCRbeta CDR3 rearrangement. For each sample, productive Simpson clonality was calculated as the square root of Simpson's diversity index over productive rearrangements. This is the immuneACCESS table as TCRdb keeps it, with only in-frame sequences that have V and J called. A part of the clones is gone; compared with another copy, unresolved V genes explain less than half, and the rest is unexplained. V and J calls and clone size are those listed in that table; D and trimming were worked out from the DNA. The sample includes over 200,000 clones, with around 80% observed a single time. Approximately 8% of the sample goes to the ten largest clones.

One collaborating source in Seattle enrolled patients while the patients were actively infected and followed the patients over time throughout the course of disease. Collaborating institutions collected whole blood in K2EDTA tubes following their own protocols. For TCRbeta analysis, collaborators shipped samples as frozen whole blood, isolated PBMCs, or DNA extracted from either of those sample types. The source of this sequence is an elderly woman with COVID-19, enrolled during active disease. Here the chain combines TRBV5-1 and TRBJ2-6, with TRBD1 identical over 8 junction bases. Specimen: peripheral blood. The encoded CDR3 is CASSLQGDGANVLTF. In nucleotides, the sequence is TGCGCCAGCAGCTTACAGGGGGATGGGGCCAACGTCCTGACTTTC.